What follows are 32 T cell receptor beta chains derived from one specimen sequenced in a study of regulatory T cells in long-lasting Graves disease. Time point specified: persistent/refractory GD, antithyroid drugs over 5 years with positive TRAb. Preparation of the TCR library used RNA extracted from PBMCs. Researchers made TCR beta libraries by using iRepertoire HTBI primers and running Arm-PCR on CDR3 regions. Each CDR3 protein is one row after TCRdb ran MiXCR on the multiplex PCR reads. There are about 660,000 distinct CDR3 sequences in the sample; around 30% occur only once, and around 40% lies in the top ten. The material sequenced was peripheral blood mononuclear cells (PBMCs), taken when the disease was refractory, from a patient treated with antithyroid drugs. The receptor source for this set is a female donor with Graves disease.

V and J are TRBV28 and TRBJ1-6; possible D gene TRBD1, 5 bases. Germline lookup yields CDR1 MDHEN and CDR2 SYDVKM. CDR3 length equals 14 residues. Trimming removed 3 bases at V and 7 bases at J, with 10 bases between. Here the CDR3 DNA reads TGTGCCAGCAGTTTGGGACGGGAGAATTCACCCCTCCACTTT. Translated: CASSLGRENSPLHF. Filled out from reference TRBV28 and TRBJ1-6, the complete variable domain reads DVKVTQSSRYLVKRTGEKVFLECVQDMDHENMFWYRQDPGLGLRLIYFSYDVKMKEKGDIPEGYSVSREKKERFSLILESASTNQTSMYLCASSLGRENSPLHFGNGTRLTVT.

This clonotype has only a few counts. V gene TRBV2 combines with J gene TRBJ2-7; 10 positions agree with TRBD2. Germline CDR1 and CDR2: SNHLY and FYNNEI. With 7 bases clipped from V and 6 bases from J, the junction kept 6 bases outside the gene matches. The CDR3 has 13 amino acids. The CDR3 DNA reads as TGTGCCAGCATGGTACTAGCGGGGAGCGAGCAGTACTTC. Translated, it gives CASMVLAGSEQYF.

This clonotype has more than one count but fewer than ten. This chain links TRBV7-2 with TRBJ1-1; D unclear. V dropped 4 bases and J dropped 4 bases, with 16 bases sitting between them. CDR3 size: 15 residues. Looked up from germline, CDR1 is SGHTA and CDR2 is FQGNSA. CDR3 in amino acids: CASSSYLDTGTEAFF. The CDR3 DNA follows: TGTGCCAGCAGCTCTTATCTAGACACCGGCACTGAAGCTTTCTTT.

The rearrangement links TRBV28 to TRBJ1-2; 9 nucleotides align to TRBD1. Unmatched junction bases numbered 7, after V lost 5 bases and J lost 3 bases. Germline CDR1 MDHEN, CDR2 SYDVKM. This CDR3 region has 15 residues. CDR3 protein: CASSGSGTGHYGYTF. The CDR3 DNA reads as TGTGCCAGCAGTGGCTCCGGGACAGGGCACTATGGCTACACCTTC.

The V call is TRBV28, the J call TRBJ1-5; D gene ambiguous. Trimming took off 6 bases at V and 0 bases at J, with 12 bases between the two ends. The CDR3 consists of 15 residues. Germline CDR1 MDHEN, CDR2 SYDVKM. This chain's CDR3 is CASSQTPYSNQPQHF. The CDR3 region has the DNA TGTGCCAGCAGCCAGACACCTTATAGCAATCAGCCCCAGCATTTT.

This clonotype was seen repeatedly, ten times or more. The chain is built from TRBV12-3 or TRBV12-4 and TRBJ1-2; D is perhaps TRBD1 (5 bases). V was clipped by 3 bases and J by 8 bases, with 13 bases between them. The CDR3 sequence is 13 residues long. CDR3 sequence (DNA): TGTGCCAGCAGTTTCAGGGTCCACGGAGGCTACACCTTC. Encoded protein: CASSFRVHGGYTF.

This chain links TRBV30 with TRBJ1-1; the D gene is possibly TRBD1 (5 bases). Trimming left V 5 bases short and J 3 bases short, with 13 bases between. Germline V CDR1 and CDR2: GTSNPN, SVGIG (reference sequence). The CDR3 length is 13 residues. CDR3 coding DNA: TGTGCCTGGCAACCTGGGGGGGACACTGAAGCTTTCTTT. Protein product: CAWQPGGDTEAFF.

The chain has TRBV29-1 and TRBJ1-1; the D is unclear. The CDR3 length is 13 residues. Germline-derived CDR1 and CDR2 are SQVTM and ANQGSEA. V was shortened by 3 bases and J by 8 bases, with 16 bases between the two germline ends. In DNA form, the CDR3 reads TGCAGCGTTGACACCCCGGGCCTGTGGGAAGCTTTCTTT. It is translated as CSVDTPGLWEAFF.

The V gene is TRBV12-3 or TRBV12-4, the J gene TRBJ1-6; 9 bases are a match to TRBD1. Trimming at V came to 5 bases and at J to 5 bases, leaving 4 bases not matched to a gene. The CDR3 contains 15 residues. The CDR3 coding sequence is TGTGCCAGCAGTGCGGGGACAGGGAATAATTCACCCCTCCACTTT. Residues: CASSAGTGNNSPLHF.

This clonotype was recorded a few times. V is TRBV3-1 and J is TRBJ1-5; no clear D gene. Looked up from germline, CDR1 is LGHDT and CDR2 is YNNKEL (reference sequence). The CDR3 sequence is 13 residues long. The V end lost 8 bases, the J end lost 0 bases, and 8 bases lay between the germline ends. The CDR3 DNA reads as TGTGCCAGCCAGCCATATAGCAATCAGCCCCAGCATTTT. Protein: CASQPYSNQPQHF.

This clonotype was seen repeatedly, ten times or more. V gene TRBV6-1 combines with J gene TRBJ2-5; 10 bases agree with TRBD1. This CDR3 is built from 15 residues. Germline-derived CDR1 and CDR2 are MNHNS and SASEGT. V dropped 2 bases and J dropped 5; count of bases not matched to a gene: 5. This CDR3 reads CASSERDRGRETQYF. Here the CDR3 DNA reads TGTGCCAGCAGTGAAAGGGACAGGGGTCGGGAGACCCAGTACTTC.

V usage is TRBV28 and J usage is TRBJ1-1; D unresolved. Deletions cut 8 bases from V and 1 base from J, with 17 bases between. The germline gives CDR1 MDHEN, CDR2 SYDVKM. CDR3 length: 15 residues. The CDR3 DNA reads as TGTGCCAGCTCACAACAGACAAGGGCGAACACTGAAGCTTTCTTT. It specifies CASSQQTRANTEAFF. The variable domain in full, with the rest retrieved from reference TRBV28 and TRBJ1-1, is DVKVTQSSRYLVKRTGEKVFLECVQDMDHENMFWYRQDPGLGLRLIYFSYDVKMKEKGDIPEGYSVSREKKERFSLILESASTNQTSMYLCASSQQTRANTEAFFGQGTRLTVV.

This clonotype was observed a few times. This sequence joins TRBV3-1 and TRBJ2-2; possibly TRBD1 for D (6 bases). V was pared by 1 base and J by 4 bases, with 10 bases between. This CDR3 has 15 amino acids. Germline V CDR1 and CDR2: LGHDT, YNNKEL (reference sequence). CDR3 DNA: TGTGCCAGCAGCCAAGGGCAGGGGAGCACCGGGGAGCTGTTTTTT. It codes for CASSQGQGSTGELFF.

The chain has TRBV28 and TRBJ1-2; 9 nucleotides align to TRBD1. Losses at the gene ends were 4 bases for V and 7 bases for J; bases not matched to a gene: 10. The CDR3 has 15 residues. The V gene's germline CDR1 is MDHEN and CDR2 SYDVKM. The DNA for the CDR3 is TGTGCCAGCAGTTCCCCTTGGGGACAGGGAGTTGGCTACACCTTC. Protein sequence: CASSSPWGQGVGYTF.

A few counts support this clonotype. The chain links TRBV20-1 to TRBJ2-7; TRBD1 is a possible D gene (5 bases). The V gene's germline CDR1 is DFQATT and CDR2 SNEGSKA (reference sequence). CDR3 length: 13 residues. V lost 6 bases to trimming and J lost 2 bases, with 14 bases between them. CDR3 residues: CSAFALGAYEQYF. Written as DNA, the CDR3 is TGCAGTGCCTTTGCATTAGGGGCCTACGAGCAGTACTTC.

The rearrangement links TRBV6-1 to TRBJ1-1; D is unclear. Trimming removed 10 bases from V and 1 base from J, with 10 bases in between. The length of the CDR3 is 12 residues. In germline, CDR1 is MNHNS, CDR2 SASEGT. The CDR3 loop reads CATIGGNTEAFF. Written as DNA, the CDR3 is TGTGCCACCATTGGCGGGAACACTGAAGCTTTCTTT.

This clonotype was seen a handful of times. The J gene is TRBJ2-7, the V gene TRBV28, with D tentatively TRBD1 or TRBD2 (5 bases each). V dropped 7 bases and J dropped 4 bases, with 20 bases sitting between them. Germline V CDR1 and CDR2: MDHEN, SYDVKM. The CDR3 is 15 amino acids. The CDR3 nucleotides read TGTGCCAGCATCGGTGGGGGTAGCGCCTATTACGAGCAGTACTTC. Its protein product is CASIGGGSAYYEQYF.

The V call is TRBV5-1, the J call TRBJ1-2; a weak D match, TRBD1 (5 bases). The CDR3 totals 13 residues. Germline-derived CDR1 and CDR2 are SGHRS and YFSETQ. Trimming stripped 4 bases from V and 8 bases from J, with 15 bases between. The CDR3 loop is CASSPEGLNGYTF. As DNA, the CDR3 is TGCGCCAGCAGCCCGGAGGGACTCAACGGCTACACCTTC.

This clonotype has a handful of counts. The V gene is TRBV19, the J gene TRBJ2-1; 10 bases agree with TRBD2. There are 15 residues in the CDR3. The V gene's germline CDR1 is LNHDA and CDR2 SQIVND (reference sequence). The V segment lost 7 bases and the J segment 0 bases; nucleotides outside the gene matches: 3. CDR3 DNA: TGTGCCAGTACCTCTAGCGGGAGCTCCTACAATGAGCAGTTCTTC. Amino acids: CASTSSGSSYNEQFF.

In its sample, this clonotype was seen many times. The chain joins TRBV6-1 to TRBJ2-7; weak D call: TRBD2 (6 bases). This CDR3 has 12 amino acids. CDR1 is MNHNS, CDR2 SASEGT, per germline. Trimming stripped 5 bases from V and 3 bases from J, with 8 bases between. CDR3 DNA: TGTGCCAGCAGTAGACTAGGCTACGAGCAGTACTTC. Protein: CASSRLGYEQYF.

The chain has TRBV12-3 or TRBV12-4 and TRBJ2-7; D gene uncertain. The V and J ends lost 10 bases and 2 bases respectively, with 18 bases between them. There are 14 residues in the CDR3. The CDR3, as DNA: TGTGCCATTAACGGGCGGAGACGAGCCTACGAGCAGTACTTC. Amino acid sequence: CAINGRRRAYEQYF.

The rearrangement uses TRBV12-3 or TRBV12-4 and TRBJ2-2; TRBD2 matches at 15 bases. The CDR3 loop spans 18 amino acids. Trimming removed 5 bases from V and 2 bases from J; junction bases left unmatched: 6. CDR3 sequence reads: CASSRGLAGGPNTGELFF. DNA for the CDR3: TGTGCCAGCAGTCGCGGACTAGCGGGAGGGCCTAACACCGGGGAGCTGTTTTTT.

A few counts support this clonotype. V gene TRBV30 combines with J gene TRBJ1-1; TRBD1 aligns across 7 bases. Germline CDR1 GTSNPN, CDR2 SVGIG (reference sequence). This CDR3 contains 13 residues. Germline trimming cut 2 bases from V and 4 bases from J; bases unmatched to any gene: 4. The CDR3 region is CAWSYTGATEAFF. The CDR3 nucleotides read TGTGCCTGGAGTTATACAGGGGCCACTGAAGCTTTCTTT.

CDR3 coding DNA: TGCGCCAGCAGCCAAGATCCGGTTGGCGGGAGAATCCACGAGCAGTACTTC. This codes for CASSQDPVGGRIHEQYF. This chain links TRBV4-1 with TRBJ2-7, with 7 bases aligning to TRBD2. The CDR3 contains 17 residues. Germline V gene sequence: CDR1 MGHRA, CDR2 YSYEKL. V lost 0 bases, J lost 5 bases, and 13 bases stayed unmatched.

The chain combines TRBV27 with TRBJ2-7; tentatively, D is TRBD2 (7 bases). V was shortened by 7 bases and J by 3 bases, with 16 bases between the two germline ends. Germline V gene lookup returns CDR1 MNHEY and CDR2 SMNVEV (reference sequence). There are 14 residues in the CDR3. DNA of the CDR3: TGTGCCAGCAAAAGGGGGGGGGCGGGCTACGAGCAGTACTTC. This sequence encodes CASKRGGAGYEQYF.

This clonotype has only a few counts. The V and J genes are TRBV7-3 and TRBJ1-1, with D tentatively TRBD1 (6 bases). Germline V gene data show CDR1 as SGHTA and CDR2 as FQGTGA. This CDR3 spans 14 amino acids. V was clipped by 0 bases and J by 7 bases, with 12 bases between them. The CDR3 sequence: CASSLTGAVGEAFF. DNA for the CDR3: TGTGCCAGCAGCTTAACGGGGGCGGTGGGTGAAGCTTTCTTT.

The gene calls are TRBV20-1 and TRBJ1-2; the D gene is possibly TRBD1 (5 bases). Per the germline V gene, CDR1 is DFQATT and CDR2 is SNEGSKA (reference sequence). The CDR3 contains 14 residues. Trimming took 2 bases from V and 1 from J, leaving 11 bases between them. CDR3 in DNA: TGCAGTGCTAGACCTCAGGGCGGTAACTATGGCTACACCTTC. Translating gives CSARPQGGNYGYTF.

In its sample, this clonotype was seen a few times. The chain joins TRBV20-1 to TRBJ1-2; 10 nucleotides line up with TRBD1. Germline CDR1 and CDR2: DFQATT and SNEGSKA (reference sequence). The length of the CDR3 is 15 residues. J gave up 4 bases and V 3 bases, and 8 bases lay outside the gene matches. The CDR3: CSASASGQGFYGYTF. As DNA, the CDR3 is TGCAGTGCTAGCGCCTCGGGACAGGGGTTCTATGGCTACACCTTC.

This clonotype was observed many times. V is TRBV12-3 or TRBV12-4 and J is TRBJ1-1, with 8 nucleotides matching TRBD1. Trimming cost V 5 bases and J 1 base; bases outside gene matches: 6. CDR3 length: 15 residues. The CDR3 nucleotides read TGTGCCAGCAGTCCCCGGACAGGGCCGAACACTGAAGCTTTCTTT. It is translated as CASSPRTGPNTEAFF.

This clonotype was seen a few times. V gene TRBV20-1 combines with J gene TRBJ2-2, with TRBD2 matching over 8 bases. CDR1 DFQATT and CDR2 SNEGSKA come from the germline V gene (reference sequence). This CDR3 contains 15 residues. V gave up 5 bases and J gave up 1 base; unmatched junction bases: 6. The CDR3 sequence: CSAHGLAQNTGELFF. Here the CDR3 DNA reads TGCAGTGCTCACGGACTAGCCCAGAACACCGGGGAGCTGTTTTTT.

This clonotype occurred a few times. This chain uses TRBV9 with TRBJ2-7; 12 bases are shared with TRBD1. Germline V gene lookup returns CDR1 SGDLS and CDR2 YYNGEE. This CDR3 spans 16 amino acids. Trimming at V came to 0 bases and at J to 3 bases, leaving 4 bases not matched to a gene. The DNA for the CDR3 is TGTGCCAGCAGCGTAGAGGGACAGGGGGCTTACTACGAGCAGTACTTC. This sequence encodes CASSVEGQGAYYEQYF.

The chain combines TRBV5-4 with TRBJ2-7, with D possibly matching TRBD2 (5 bases). Looked up from germline, CDR1 is SGHNT and CDR2 is YYREEE (reference sequence). V shed 4 bases and J shed 2 bases, with 16 bases lying between them. This CDR3 region has 15 residues. In nucleotides, the CDR3 is TGTGCCAGCAGCCAAGGGAACGGGATCCCCTACGAGCAGTACTTC. Its translation: CASSQGNGIPYEQYF.